This record looks at one T cell receptor (beta chain) sequence and its context. The data stem from a study of blood T cell repertoires in COVID-19. Study information: Sites across the United States, Italy and Spain contributed samples from acute and convalescent COVID-19. PBMCs, B-cell-depleted T cells, or T cells provided the cDNA or gDNA that made up the material.

As processed by the authors: Amplifying reference gene primers gave estimates of nucleated cell counts. TCRdb's copy holds only in-frame clones and misses some; the assay was immunoSEQ multiplex PCR. The DNA gave D and trimming, while V, J and clone size come from that table. The sample holds around 250,000 clones, over 75% seen once. This CDR3 spans 14 amino acids. The V gene's germline CDR1 is SGHRS and CDR2 YFSETQ. Trimming removed 3 bases at V and 14 bases at J, with 18 bases between. The chain employs TRBV5-1 and TRBJ1-6; possible D gene TRBD1, 5 bases. The source of this sequence is a man younger than 40 who had recovered from COVID-19. The sample consisted of peripheral blood. The DNA for the CDR3 is TGCGCCAGCAGCTGGGGGGACGACCCGGCGGCCCTCCACTTT. This codes for CASSWGDDPAALHF.